This T cell receptor (beta chain) was documented in a study of blood T cell repertoires in COVID-19. Sequenced by immunoSEQ multiplex PCR; TCRdb stores in-frame clones only, minus some. The sample has fewer than 90,000 clones; more than 70% are singletons. This clone has more than one count but fewer than ten. Germline V gene lookup returns CDR1 SEHNR and CDR2 FQNEAQ (reference sequence). The CDR3 sequence is 13 residues long. The V end lost 3 bases, the J end lost 4 bases, and 7 bases lay between the germline ends. The TCR comes from a woman over 75 with acute or convalescent COVID-19. What was sequenced was peripheral blood. This rearrangement joins TRBV7-9 to TRBJ1-5; D might be TRBD1 (6 bases). DNA for the CDR3: TGTGCCAGCAGCTTCGGACAGAATCAGCCCCAGCATTTT. This translates into CASSFGQNQPQHF.